This TCR beta chain was sequenced during a study of CD8 T cells in ankylosing spondylitis. TCRdb re-called the 5' RACE reads through MiXCR, storing one row per CDR3 protein. The sample holds about 800,000 distinct CDR3 sequences, 12% seen once. This clonotype occurred a few times. The antigen is not known. Broader study findings: For ankylosing spondylitis blood, a TCR beta motif of eight or nine highly homologous variants appeared characteristic. Some of the motif variants had earlier been found in reactive arthritis patients' fluid and blood. As for the disease-linked clones, they showed a CD8+ phenotype and occurred at relatively low frequencies in peripheral blood.

V shed 6 bases, J shed 7 bases, and the junction held 5 bases outside the gene matches. CDR3 length: 13 residues. This TCR came from a male donor with ankylosing spondylitis. The gene calls are TRBV12-3 or TRBV12-4 and TRBJ2-2, with 7 bases aligning to TRBD1. Sequencing was done on a sample of blood, either unsorted or a sorted T cell fraction (not recorded which). CDR3 sequence (DNA): TGTGCCAGCAGACCAGGGGGTTTCGGGGAGCTGTTTTTT. Translating gives CASRPGGFGELFF.